The next 27 T cell receptor beta chains were all read from a single sample in a study of cytomegalovirus exposure and HLA in healthy donors. The primer mix had 60 Vbeta and 13 Jbeta primers. Clones were read by immunoSEQ multiplex PCR, and TCRdb kept only the in-frame ones, dropping some. The sample lists around 220,000 clones; 75% to 80% were seen once. The specimen was PBMCs. The receptors were gathered from a man aged 18-30 years in good health and CMV-seronegative.

The V gene is TRBV30, the J gene TRBJ2-1; 14 bases match TRBD2. The CDR3 covers 14 residues. Per germline, CDR1 GTSNPN and CDR2 SVGIG (reference sequence). Trimming took 3 bases from V and 6 from J; bases not matched to a gene: 1. As DNA, the CDR3 is TGTGCCTGGAGGGGACTAGCGGGGGTCAATGAGCAGTTCTTC. This codes for CAWRGLAGVNEQFF. Variable domain in full (rest from reference TRBV30 and TRBJ2-1): SQTIHQWPATLVQPVGSPLSLECTVEGTSNPNLYWYRQAAGRGLQLLFYSVGIGQISSEVPQNLSASRPQDRQFILSSKKLLLSDSGFYLCAWRGLAGVNEQFFGPGTRLTVL.

This clone was counted only a few times. V is TRBV30 and J is TRBJ2-3; 13 positions agree with TRBD2. Germline-derived CDR1 and CDR2 are GTSNPN and SVGIG (reference sequence). The length of the CDR3 is 18 residues. Unmatched junction bases numbered 12, after V lost 0 bases and J lost 6 bases. The CDR3 protein is CAWSVFRTSGGALDTQYF. CDR3 nucleotides: TGTGCCTGGAGTGTATTCCGTACTAGCGGGGGGGCCTTGGATACGCAGTATTTT.

This chain uses TRBV7-8 with TRBJ1-2; 8 bases fit TRBD1. V lost 1 base to trimming and J lost 8 bases; unmatched junction nucleotides: 6. The CDR3 runs 14 residues. CDR1 SGHVS and CDR2 FQNEAQ come from the germline V gene. CDR3 sequence reads: CASSLGFTGGGYTF. The DNA of the CDR3 is TGTGCCAGCAGCTTAGGGTTTACAGGGGGAGGCTACACCTTC. Filled out from reference TRBV7-8 and TRBJ1-2, the complete variable domain reads GAGVSQSPRYKVAKRGQDVALRCDPISGHVSLFWYQQALGQGPEFLTYFQNEAQLDKSGLPSDRFFAERPEGSVSTLKIQRTQQEDSAVYLCASSLGFTGGGYTFGSGTRLTVV.

The chain joins TRBV4-3 to TRBJ2-5; perhaps TRBD2 as D (6 bases). Trimming cost V 1 base and J 5 bases, with 14 bases left between them. The CDR3 is made up of 15 amino acids. CDR1 LGHNA and CDR2 YSLEER come from the germline V gene. CDR3 nucleotides: TGCGCCAGCAGCCAAGGGAGGGGTAGTGGGGAGACCCAGTACTTC. It codes for CASSQGRGSGETQYF.

CDR3 sequence (DNA): TGTGCCAGCAGCCTGGGATGGGGGGACACTGAAGCTTTCTTT. Protein: CASSLGWGDTEAFF. This chain uses TRBV4-2 with TRBJ1-1; possible D gene TRBD1, 5 bases. Germline CDR1 is LGHNA and CDR2 is YNFKEQ. Between the trimmed V and J ends, which lost 4 bases and 3 bases, there was a span of 12 bases. The CDR3 totals 14 residues.

The chain employs TRBV15 and TRBJ2-1; no clear D gene. The germline V gene encodes CDR1 LNHNV and CDR2 YYDKDF (reference sequence). The CDR3 loop spans 16 amino acids. Trimming removed 3 bases from V and 0 bases from J, with 12 bases in between. CDR3 region: CATSRAPLPSYNEQFF. The CDR3 nucleotides are TGTGCCACCAGCAGGGCCCCTCTCCCCTCCTACAATGAGCAGTTCTTC.

The chain joins TRBV19 to TRBJ2-5, with a possible D match to TRBD2 (6 bases). Trimming pared 7 bases from V and 3 bases from J, leaving 9 bases between. Germline V CDR1 and CDR2: LNHDA, SQIVND (reference sequence). The CDR3 sequence is 12 residues long. The CDR3: CASTGAEETQYF. The CDR3 DNA is TGTGCCAGTACGGGAGCAGAAGAGACCCAGTACTTC.

This chain connects TRBV11-3 to TRBJ1-1; D is unresolved. Germline V gene sequence: CDR1 SGHNT, CDR2 YENEEA. The CDR3 covers 13 residues. The ends were cut back, 5 bases at V and 3 bases at J, with 10 bases in the middle. The CDR3 reads CASSPSGYTEAFF. CDR3 in DNA: TGTGCCAGCAGCCCGTCGGGGTACACTGAAGCTTTCTTT.

The V gene is TRBV10-3, the J gene TRBJ1-1; 7 bases match TRBD1. The V gene's germline CDR1 is ENHRY and CDR2 SYGVKD. The CDR3 is made up of 14 amino acids. V trimming: 4 bases; J trimming: 3 bases; junction bases outside the gene matches: 5. CDR3 sequence reads: CAISGDSRDTEAFF. The CDR3 coding sequence is TGTGCCATCAGTGGGGACAGCAGGGACACTGAAGCTTTCTTT.

The chain recombines TRBV11-2 with TRBJ2-2, with a possible D match to TRBD2 (6 bases). The germline V gene encodes CDR1 SGHAT and CDR2 FQNNGV. CDR3 length equals 16 residues. The germline V and J ends were trimmed by 4 bases and 1 base, with 13 bases remaining between them. The CDR3 sequence: CASSSQGLQNTGELFF. The CDR3 DNA follows: TGTGCCAGCAGCTCCCAGGGACTCCAGAACACCGGGGAGCTGTTTTTT.

The rearrangement links TRBV7-2 to TRBJ2-5; 7 nucleotides line up with TRBD2. After removal of 5 bases from V and 2 bases from J, the junction contained 5 bases not matched to a gene. This CDR3 comprises 14 residues. From germline, CDR1 is SGHTA and CDR2 FQGNSA. CDR3 residues: CASSPAGLQETQYF. The CDR3 coding sequence is TGTGCCAGCAGCCCGGCGGGACTACAAGAGACCCAGTACTTC.

V and J are TRBV7-6 and TRBJ1-5; perhaps TRBD1 as D (6 bases). In germline, CDR1 is SGHVS, CDR2 FNYEAQ. V was shortened by 8 bases and J by 4 bases, with 18 bases between the two germline ends. The CDR3 is 15 amino acids. The CDR3: CASGAGTRENQPQHF. CDR3 nucleotides: TGTGCCAGCGGAGCTGGGACAAGGGAGAATCAGCCCCAGCATTTT.

The genes are TRBV9 and TRBJ2-7, with TRBD1 matching 7 bases. The CDR3 totals 16 residues. V lost 4 bases, J lost 2 bases, and 12 bases stayed unmatched. The germline V gene has CDR1 SGDLS and CDR2 YYNGEE. CDR3 nucleotides: TGTGCCAGCAGCCATTCTCCGGACAGGCAAACCTACGAGCAGTACTTC. Its translation: CASSHSPDRQTYEQYF.

The chain combines TRBV28 with TRBJ2-7, with no clear D. CDR1 MDHEN and CDR2 SYDVKM come from the germline V gene. V lost 5 bases and J 4 bases, leaving 6 bases between the germline ends. CDR3 length: 11 residues. This CDR3 reads CASSLGYEQYF. CDR3 sequence (DNA): TGTGCCAGCAGTCTCGGGTACGAGCAGTACTTC.

The rearrangement joins TRBV7-3 to TRBJ1-1; 9 positions agree with TRBD1. This CDR3 contains 16 residues. Germline V lookup: CDR1 SGHTA, CDR2 FQGTGA. Trimming cost V 4 bases and J 5 bases; bases outside gene matches: 11. CDR3 nucleotides: TGTGCCAGCAGCTCCCTAGTAACAGGGGGCCGAACTGAAGCTTTCTTT. It is translated as CASSSLVTGGRTEAFF.

V is TRBV7-3 and J is TRBJ2-6; 8 nucleotides match TRBD1. The CDR3 is 17 amino acids. CDR1 and CDR2 from the germline V gene are SGHTA and FQGTGA. V lost 5 bases and J lost 4; bases outside the gene matches: 10. CDR3 nucleotide sequence: TGTGCCAGCAGCCAAAGACGACAGGGGACAGGGGCCAACGTCCTGACTTTC. Its translation is CASSQRRQGTGANVLTF.

The rearrangement links TRBV5-4 to TRBJ2-5; maybe TRBD1 (5 bases). Germline CDR1 and CDR2: SGHNT and YYREEE (reference sequence). The CDR3 extends over 14 amino acids. V shed 0 bases and J shed 3 bases, with 9 bases lying between them. CDR3 DNA: TGTGCCAGCAGCTTGGGTCAGGGAAAAGAGACCCAGTACTTC. Protein sequence: CASSLGQGKETQYF.

This chain links TRBV19 with TRBJ2-1; TRBD1 aligns across 9 bases. After removal of 11 bases from V and 4 bases from J, the junction contained 12 bases not matched to a gene. The CDR3 is 15 residues long. CDR1 is LNHDA, CDR2 SQIVND, per germline (reference sequence). The CDR3 reads CASSQDRGIYNEQFF. In nucleotides, the CDR3 is TGTGCCTCCAGCCAGGACAGGGGAATTTACAATGAGCAGTTCTTC. The full variable domain, with the rest looked up from reference TRBV19 and TRBJ2-1, is DGGITQSPKYLFRKEGQNVTLSCEQNLNHDAMYWYRQDPGQGLRLIYYSQIVNDFQKGDIAEGYSVSREKKESFPLTVTSAQKNPTAFYLCASSQDRGIYNEQFFGPGTRLTVL.

This chain uses TRBV5-4 with TRBJ2-5; TRBD1 aligns across 11 bases. V shed 4 bases, J shed 3 bases, and the junction held 2 bases outside the gene matches. From germline, CDR1 is SGHNT and CDR2 YYREEE (reference sequence). The CDR3 runs to 14 residues. The CDR3 bases are TGTGCCAGCAGCGGGGGACAGGGGGAAGAGACCCAGTACTTC. This codes for CASSGGQGEETQYF. The variable domain in full, completed from reference TRBV5-4 and TRBJ2-5, reads ETGVTQSPTHLIKTRGQQVTLRCSSQSGHNTVSWYQQALGQGPQFIFQYYREEENGRGNFPPRFSGLQFPNYSSELNVNALELDDSALYLCASSGGQGEETQYFGPGTRLLVL.

This clone appeared a few times. This chain joins TRBV6-1 and TRBJ2-2; D might be TRBD2 (6 bases). Germline V lookup: CDR1 MNHNS, CDR2 SASEGT. V lost 2 bases and J 6 bases, leaving 13 bases between the germline ends. This CDR3 spans 15 amino acids. The CDR3 reads CASSETGGVPGELFF. DNA of the CDR3: TGTGCCAGCAGTGAAACCGGGGGAGTCCCCGGGGAGCTGTTTTTT.

The rearrangement joins TRBV6-5 to TRBJ2-1; D may be TRBD2 (5 bases). V gave up 5 bases and J gave up 3 bases, with 14 bases separating them. CDR3 length: 15 amino acids. Germline values: CDR1 MNHEY, CDR2 SVGAGI. CDR3 sequence (DNA): TGTGCCAGCAGTCGGAGCGGTTTGGTCTACAATGAGCAGTTCTTC. Its translation is CASSRSGLVYNEQFF.

This chain connects TRBV19 to TRBJ1-1, with D tentatively TRBD1 (6 bases). Trimming removed 4 bases from V and 5 bases from J, with 8 bases in between. CDR1 and CDR2 (germline): LNHDA, SQIVND (reference sequence). This CDR3 is 12 amino acids long. DNA of the CDR3: TGTGCCAGTAGTACAGGGGAGACTGAAGCTTTCTTT. This encodes CASSTGETEAFF.

The chain carries TRBV5-1 and TRBJ2-3; D call uncertain. CDR3 length equals 14 residues. CDR1 is SGHRS and CDR2 is YFSETQ in the germline V gene. Trimming took 0 bases from V and 5 from J, leaving 10 bases between them. CDR3 DNA sequence: TGCGCCAGCAGCTTGGGGGCCCCGCGAGATACGCAGTATTTT. This sequence encodes CASSLGAPRDTQYF.

The J gene is TRBJ1-5, the V gene TRBV4-2; 10 nucleotides line up with TRBD1. This CDR3 is built from 15 residues. Germline values: CDR1 LGHNA, CDR2 YNFKEQ. The V and J ends lost 1 base and 4 bases, in that order; junction bases with no gene match: 1. The CDR3 sequence: CASSQADRGNQPQHF. CDR3 DNA: TGTGCCAGCAGCCAAGCGGACAGGGGGAATCAGCCCCAGCATTTT.

This chain connects TRBV7-9 to TRBJ1-5; a possible D gene is TRBD1 (5 bases). Trimming took off 3 bases at V and 3 bases at J, with 12 bases between the two ends. Per the germline V gene, CDR1 is SEHNR and CDR2 is FQNEAQ (reference sequence). The CDR3 length is 15 residues. The CDR3 sequence: CASSFGAGHNQPQHF. The CDR3 DNA reads as TGTGCCAGCAGCTTCGGCGCAGGACACAATCAGCCCCAGCATTTT.

The gene calls are TRBV28 and TRBJ1-5; TRBD1 matches 10 bases. The CDR3 has 18 residues. Germline CDR1 and CDR2: MDHEN and SYDVKM. V lost 5 bases to trimming and J lost 1 base; unmatched junction nucleotides: 11. The CDR3 nucleotides read TGTGCCAGCAGTCCCCTGGCCGGACAGGGGGGAAGCAATCAGCCCCAGCATTTT. It is translated as CASSPLAGQGGSNQPQHF.

The chain uses TRBV11-3 and TRBJ1-6; D perhaps matches TRBD1 (6 bases). Germline-derived CDR1 and CDR2 are SGHNT and YENEEA. CDR3 length: 11 amino acids. Trimming shortened V by 5 bases and J by 14 bases, and 10 bases separated the two germline ends. The CDR3 is CASSKGGSLHF. DNA for the CDR3: TGTGCCAGCAGCAAAGGGGGTTCCCTCCACTTT.